The next 32 T cell receptor beta chains were all read from a single sample in a study of shared clonotypes between healthy human individuals. TCRdb's copy holds only in-frame clones and misses some; the assay was immunoSEQ multiplex PCR. The sample has 1,100,000 or so clones, 70% to 80% seen once. Sequencing input: memory CD4+ T cells from PBMCs. Subset described: CD45RA-negative fraction. These receptors came from a man in his late teens or twenties in good health. Some clones in this sample may be carry-over from other donors' samples.

The rearrangement links TRBV6-1 to TRBJ2-7; D perhaps matches TRBD2 (5 bases). The CDR3 runs to 14 residues. The V gene's germline CDR1 is MNHNS and CDR2 SASEGT. Trimming stripped 6 bases from V and 2 bases from J, with 14 bases between. CDR3 sequence (DNA): TGTGCCAGCAGAAAGGACTTAACAACCTACGAGCAGTACTTC. It codes for CASRKDLTTYEQYF.

This clone came up once. The V gene is TRBV5-1, the J gene TRBJ2-5, with 9 bases lining up with TRBD1. The CDR3 totals 15 residues. With V trimmed by 4 bases and J by 3 bases, 7 bases remained unmatched. CDR1 SGHRS and CDR2 YFSETQ come from the germline V gene. The CDR3 loop is CASSTGDRAEETQYF. For the CDR3, the DNA is TGCGCCAGCAGCACGGGGGACAGGGCGGAAGAGACCCAGTACTTC.

CDR3 loop: CASSLNSDNNEQFF. The CDR3 region has the DNA TGTGCCAGCAGCTTAAATTCCGACAACAATGAGCAGTTCTTC. The chain recombines TRBV7-3 with TRBJ2-1; no firm D call. Germline assignment: CDR1 SGHTA and CDR2 FQGTGA. The V end was cut by 1 base, the J end by 5 bases, with 9 bases between. The CDR3 extends over 14 amino acids.

This clone was seen just once. The same CDR3 arises from other DNA sequences in this sample as well. The chain recombines TRBV11-2 with TRBJ2-7, with D tentatively TRBD1 (7 bases). The CDR3 covers 15 residues. Germline CDR1 SGHAT, CDR2 FQNNGV. V lost 1 base to trimming and J lost 3 bases, with 13 bases between them. Here the CDR3 DNA reads TGTGCCAGCAGCTTAGTCGGGGGACAGAACTACGAGCAGTACTTC. Translation: CASSLVGGQNYEQYF. Using reference TRBV11-2 and TRBJ2-7 for the parts outside the CDR3, the full variable domain is EAGVAQSPRYKIIEKRQSVAFWCNPISGHATLYWYQQILGQGPKLLIQFQNNGVVDDSQLPKDRFSAERLKGVDSTLKIQPAKLEDSAVYLCASSLVGGQNYEQYFGPGTRLTVT.

The chain uses TRBV7-9 and TRBJ1-3; D might be TRBD1 (6 bases). There are 17 residues in the CDR3. Germline-derived CDR1 and CDR2 are SEHNR and FQNEAQ (reference sequence). V was clipped by 1 base and J by 0 bases, with 13 bases between them. The CDR3 loop is CASSLGLGTPSGNTIYF. CDR3 nucleotides: TGTGCCAGCAGCTTAGGTCTTGGGACACCCTCTGGAAACACCATATATTTT.

V and J are TRBV15 and TRBJ2-3; TRBD2 matches at 7 bases. V was pared by 8 bases and J by 2 bases, with 10 bases of the junction left unmatched. This CDR3 region has 15 residues. Germline V gives CDR1 LNHNV, CDR2 YYDKDF (reference sequence). In DNA form, the CDR3 reads TGTGCCACCGGTCTCGGCGGGAGAGTCACAGATACGCAGTATTTT. This translates into CATGLGGRVTDTQYF.

This chain uses TRBV2 with TRBJ2-7; TRBD2 matches at 7 bases. V shed 6 bases and J 2 bases; nucleotides not matched to a gene: 4. The CDR3 sequence is 13 residues long. Germline CDR1 is SNHLY and CDR2 is FYNNEI. CDR3 loop: CASRALAPYEQYF. In DNA form, the CDR3 reads TGTGCCAGCAGGGCACTAGCGCCCTACGAGCAGTACTTC.

The V and J genes are TRBV7-8 and TRBJ2-3, with D perhaps matching TRBD2 (5 bases). Trimming shortened V by 4 bases and J by 2 bases, and 13 bases separated the two germline ends. CDR3 length: 15 residues. Germline values: CDR1 SGHVS, CDR2 FQNEAQ. The CDR3 here is CASSWETGNTDTQYF. As DNA, the CDR3 is TGTGCCAGCAGCTGGGAGACTGGGAACACAGATACGCAGTATTTT.

The chain links TRBV14 to TRBJ2-5; D is uncertain. The V gene lost 4 bases and the J gene lost 0 bases, with 6 bases spanning the gap. Germline CDR1 and CDR2: SGHDN and FVKESK. The CDR3 is 13 residues long. The CDR3 is CASSLPDQETQYF. Here the CDR3 DNA reads TGTGCCAGCAGCCTACCAGACCAAGAGACCCAGTACTTC.

The V and J genes are TRBV5-5 and TRBJ2-7; 9 bases are a match to TRBD1. V gave up 4 bases and J gave up 2 bases; unmatched junction bases: 10. The CDR3 runs to 16 residues. Germline loops: CDR1 SGHKS, CDR2 YYEKEE (reference sequence). The CDR3 sequence: CASSELPGTGPYEQYF. For the CDR3, the DNA is TGTGCCAGCAGCGAACTCCCCGGGACAGGGCCCTACGAGCAGTACTTC.

The rearrangement uses TRBV7-2 and TRBJ1-5, with 7 bases aligning to TRBD1. The ends lost 5 bases at V and 7 bases at J; junction bases unmatched: 11. The CDR3 has 15 residues. Germline V CDR1 and CDR2: SGHTA, FQGNSA. This CDR3 reads CASSPRQGAGQPQHF. The DNA for the CDR3 is TGTGCCAGCAGCCCCCGACAGGGCGCAGGGCAGCCCCAGCATTTT.

The V call is TRBV7-3, the J call TRBJ1-1, with a weak D call TRBD1 (6 bases). The CDR3 length is 13 residues. Deletions cut 8 bases from V and 3 bases from J, with 13 bases between. Germline assignment: CDR1 SGHTA and CDR2 FQGTGA. The CDR3 nucleotides read TGTGCCAGCCGTTCGGACAGCCACACTGAAGCTTTCTTT. The encoded protein is CASRSDSHTEAFF.

V is TRBV25-1 and J is TRBJ2-2; D is perhaps TRBD1 (6 bases). CDR1 is MGHDK and CDR2 is SYGVNS in the germline V gene. Trimming took 5 bases from V and 3 from J, leaving 13 bases between them. The CDR3 is 15 residues long. The CDR3 region has the DNA TGTGCCAGCAGTCCGACCAGGGGTGACACCGGGGAGCTGTTTTTT. Protein: CASSPTRGDTGELFF.

Remarks on this clone: A read error is possible here, since a much larger clone lies one base away. The sample contains more than one DNA sequence encoding this CDR3. The rearrangement uses TRBV25-1 and TRBJ1-1; tentative D call: TRBD1 (6 bases). The germline CDR1 and CDR2 sequences are MGHDK and SYGVNS. This CDR3 is built from 15 residues. V lost 6 bases to trimming and J lost 4 bases, with 18 bases between them. In DNA form, the CDR3 reads TGTGCCAGCAGCGCGTCTAAAGGGGGATCCACTGAAGCTTTCTTT. Translated: CASSASKGGSTEAFF.

This chain joins TRBV6-4 and TRBJ1-2, with 12 bases that match TRBD1. Per germline, CDR1 MRHNA and CDR2 SNTAGT. The CDR3 sequence is 16 residues long. V trimming: 2 bases; J trimming: 7 bases; junction bases outside the gene matches: 8. In DNA form, the CDR3 reads TGTGCCAGCAGTGACGGGACAGGGGGCGCTGGTGGTGGCTACACCTTC. Its translation: CASSDGTGGAGGGYTF.

This chain uses TRBV5-1 with TRBJ2-2; 8 positions match TRBD1. The germline V gene has CDR1 SGHRS and CDR2 YFSETQ. Trimming removed 4 bases from V and 4 bases from J; junction bases left unmatched: 3. The CDR3 contains 14 residues. The CDR3 DNA reads as TGCGCCAGCAGCCTCGGGACAGGCACCGGGGAGCTGTTTTTT. It is translated as CASSLGTGTGELFF.

The CDR3 DNA reads as TGTGCCACCAGCAGAGACCCAAGGACGCCCGGGGATGGAAACACCATATATTTT. This codes for CATSRDPRTPGDGNTIYF. The rearrangement links TRBV15 to TRBJ1-3; D unclear. The CDR3 extends over 18 amino acids. In germline, CDR1 is LNHNV, CDR2 YYDKDF (reference sequence). V was clipped by 0 bases and J by 3 bases, with 18 bases between them. Looking up the rest from reference TRBV15 and TRBJ1-3 gives the full variable domain: DAMVIQNPRYQVTQFGKPVTLSCSQTLNHNVMYWYQQKSSQAPKLLFHYYDKDFNNEADTPDNFQSRRPNTSFCFLDIRSPGLGDTAMYLCATSRDPRTPGDGNTIYFGEGSWLTVV.

This chain joins TRBV28 and TRBJ2-7; D not certain. Germline CDR1 is MDHEN and CDR2 is SYDVKM. The CDR3 is made up of 13 amino acids. Deletions cut 2 bases from V and 6 bases from J, with 11 bases between. DNA of the CDR3: TGTGCCAGCAGTTTAAAACTAAAGGGCGAGCAGTACTTC. This gives the protein CASSLKLKGEQYF. The entire variable domain, with the rest obtained from reference TRBV28 and TRBJ2-7, is as follows: DVKVTQSSRYLVKRTGEKVFLECVQDMDHENMFWYRQDPGLGLRLIYFSYDVKMKEKGDIPEGYSVSREKKERFSLILESASTNQTSMYLCASSLKLKGEQYFGPGTRLTVT.

This chain joins TRBV18 and TRBJ2-6; 7 bases match TRBD1. Per the germline V gene, CDR1 is KGHSH and CDR2 is LQKENI. V lost 6 bases and J lost 2; bases outside the gene matches: 10. The CDR3 covers 17 residues. The CDR3 spells CASSPGTASTGANVLTF. The CDR3 DNA follows: TGTGCCAGCTCCCCTGGGACAGCCTCTACTGGGGCCAACGTCCTGACTTTC. Filled out from reference TRBV18 and TRBJ2-6, the complete variable domain reads NAGVMQNPRHLVRRRGQEARLRCSPMKGHSHVYWYRQLPEEGLKFMVYLQKENIIDESGMPKERFSAEFPKEGPSILRIQQVVRGDSAAYFCASSPGTASTGANVLTFGAGSRLTVL.

On this clone: This specimen includes other DNA sequences encoding the same CDR3. The chain is built from TRBV5-4 and TRBJ2-5; perhaps D is TRBD1 or TRBD2 (5 bases each). Per the germline V gene, CDR1 is SGHNT and CDR2 is YYREEE (reference sequence). The CDR3 totals 14 residues. V was clipped by 2 bases and J by 2 bases, with 10 bases between them. The CDR3 spells CASSFNGGQETQYF. DNA for the CDR3: TGTGCCAGCAGCTTCAATGGGGGACAAGAGACCCAGTACTTC.

This clone appeared a few times. The chain couples TRBV7-7 to TRBJ1-5; 7 positions agree with TRBD1. With V trimmed by 8 bases and J by 8 bases, 6 bases remained unmatched. The CDR3 runs to 12 residues. Germline lookup yields CDR1 SSHAT and CDR2 FNYEAQ (reference sequence). CDR3 coding DNA: TGTGCCAGCCCATGGGGACAGAAGCCCCAGCATTTT. The encoded protein is CASPWGQKPQHF.

The chain uses TRBV6-5 and TRBJ2-1, with unresolved D. The CDR3 length is 14 residues. V shed 6 bases and J shed 6 bases, with 15 bases lying between them. The germline V gene has CDR1 MNHEY and CDR2 SVGAGI. The DNA of the CDR3 is TGTGCCAGCAGACCTAAGGAAATGTCCAATGAGCAGTTCTTC. Translation: CASRPKEMSNEQFF.

This clone occurred a few times. The sample holds other DNA sequences that translate to the same CDR3. The chain is built from TRBV18 and TRBJ1-1, with D maybe TRBD1 (5 bases). The CDR3 spans 13 residues. V lost 3 bases to trimming and J lost 1 base, with 6 bases between them. Germline V gene lookup returns CDR1 KGHSH and CDR2 LQKENI. The CDR3: CASSPGQNTEAFF. CDR3 nucleotides: TGTGCCAGCTCACCGGGGCAGAACACTGAAGCTTTCTTT.

V and J are TRBV11-2 and TRBJ1-4, with a tentative D call TRBD1 (5 bases). The V end was cut by 2 bases, the J end by 5 bases, with 18 bases between. The CDR3 covers 17 residues. Germline V gene sequence: CDR1 SGHAT, CDR2 FQNNGV. The CDR3 loop reads CASSLFPGRGANEKLFF. The CDR3 nucleotides read TGTGCCAGCAGCTTATTCCCCGGGAGGGGTGCGAATGAAAAACTGTTTTTT. The full variable domain, completed using reference TRBV11-2 and TRBJ1-4, is EAGVAQSPRYKIIEKRQSVAFWCNPISGHATLYWYQQILGQGPKLLIQFQNNGVVDDSQLPKDRFSAERLKGVDSTLKIQPAKLEDSAVYLCASSLFPGRGANEKLFFGSGTQLSVL.

The CDR3 DNA sequence: TGTGCCAGCAGTTTGGTTCAGGGTTACGAGCAGTACTTC. Translating it yields CASSLVQGYEQYF. The chain carries TRBV28 and TRBJ2-7; tentatively, D is TRBD1 (5 bases). The length of the CDR3 is 13 residues. V was cut by 3 bases and J by 4 bases, with 10 bases left in between. Germline V lookup: CDR1 MDHEN, CDR2 SYDVKM.

The V call is TRBV2, the J call TRBJ2-5; unclear D gene. The V gene's germline CDR1 is SNHLY and CDR2 FYNNEI. Trimming took off 0 bases at V and 5 bases at J, with 10 bases between the two ends. This CDR3 comprises 14 residues. The chain's CDR3 is CASSEAVGKETQYF. The CDR3 DNA sequence: TGTGCCAGCAGTGAAGCGGTGGGAAAGGAGACCCAGTACTTC.

The chain recombines TRBV7-7 with TRBJ1-5, with 8 bases fitting TRBD1. V dropped 5 bases and J dropped 5; count of bases not matched to a gene: 2. The CDR3 loop spans 13 amino acids. CDR1 SSHAT and CDR2 FNYEAQ come from the germline V gene (reference sequence). In nucleotides, the CDR3 is TGTGCCAGCAGCGCGGGACAGGATCAGCCCCAGCATTTT. Amino acids: CASSAGQDQPQHF. The full variable domain, in which reference TRBV7-7 and TRBJ1-5 provide the parts outside the CDR3, is GAGVSQSPRYKVTKRGQDVTLRCDPISSHATLYWYQQALGQGPEFLTYFNYEAQPDKSGLPSDRFSAERPEGSISTLTIQRTEQRDSAMYRCASSAGQDQPQHFGDGTRLSIL.

This clone was seen a handful of times. The chain carries TRBV7-9 and TRBJ1-4; 12 nucleotides align to TRBD1. V was clipped by 5 bases and J by 3 bases; unmatched bases: 7. Germline CDR1 is SEHNR and CDR2 is FQNEAQ (reference sequence). The CDR3 has 17 amino acids. Written as DNA, the CDR3 is TGTGCCAGCAGCACAAGGGACAGGGGGCTGTCTAATGAAAAACTGTTTTTT. This sequence encodes CASSTRDRGLSNEKLFF.

The rearrangement links TRBV18 to TRBJ2-7, with D unresolved. Germline V gene data show CDR1 as KGHSH and CDR2 as LQKENI. The length of the CDR3 is 13 residues. V was shortened by 6 bases and J by 5 bases, with 14 bases between the two germline ends. The CDR3: CASSAALPDEQYF. CDR3 in DNA: TGTGCCAGCTCGGCGGCCTTACCCGACGAGCAGTACTTC.

This chain links TRBV29-1 with TRBJ2-7; tentatively, D is TRBD1 (5 bases). The V and J ends lost 8 bases and 1 base respectively, with 15 bases between them. The CDR3 extends over 13 amino acids. CDR1 and CDR2 (germline): SQVTM, ANQGSEA. The CDR3 coding sequence is TGCAGCATCGGGTTCAGGGCGTCCTACGAGCAGTACTTC. It codes for CSIGFRASYEQYF.

This clone was recorded at least ten times. The rearrangement joins TRBV11-2 to TRBJ2-2; D unclear. Trimming shortened V by 6 bases and J by 1 base, and 12 bases separated the two germline ends. Germline CDR1 SGHAT, CDR2 FQNNGV. This CDR3 has 15 amino acids. CDR3 nucleotides: TGTGCCAGCAGACGGGCAGGCCTGAACACCGGGGAGCTGTTTTTT. Translating gives CASRRAGLNTGELFF.

J is TRBJ2-1 and V is TRBV30; no reliable D call. Germline V CDR1 and CDR2: GTSNPN, SVGIG (reference sequence). CDR3 size: 14 residues. V was trimmed by 0 bases and J by 3 bases, leaving 9 bases between them. CDR3 bases: TGTGCCTGGAGTGTAGCCACGATCTACAATGAGCAGTTCTTC. Its translation: CAWSVATIYNEQFF. Variable domain in full (rest from reference TRBV30 and TRBJ2-1): SQTIHQWPATLVQPVGSPLSLECTVEGTSNPNLYWYRQAAGRGLQLLFYSVGIGQISSEVPQNLSASRPQDRQFILSSKKLLLSDSGFYLCAWSVATIYNEQFFGPGTRLTVL.